A selection of T cell receptor beta chains follows, all from one sample in a study of T cells in Graves' hyperthyroidism and ophthalmopathy. TCRdb itself ran the multiplex PCR reads through MiXCR, one entry per CDR3 protein. The sample contains about 290,000 distinct CDR3 sequences, about 16% of which appear only once. Sequencing was done on a sample of blood. The receptors were sampled from a woman aged 50 to 60 with Graves' hyperthyroidism that later progressed to Graves' ophthalmopathy. The CDR3 runs from the conserved cysteine through the conserved F or W. A D gene is named only where the DNA matches it firmly. Only part of the rows carry a size: once, few, many, or a class if the clone is expanded.

j_gene: TRBJ2-1
v_gene: TRBV20-1
d_gene: TRBD2
abundance: NA
len: 15
CDR3aa: CSAWGLAGGYNEQFF
CDR3nt: TGCAGTGCTTGGGGACTAGCGGGAGGTTACAATGAGCAGTTCTTC

j_gene: TRBJ2-7
v_gene: TRBV24-1
d_gene: TRBD1
abundance: many
len: 15
CDR3aa: CATSDFKQGYHEQYF
CDR3nt: TGTGCCACCAGTGATTTTAAACAGGGGTACCACGAGCAGTACTTC

j_gene: TRBJ2-1
v_gene: TRBV20-1
d_gene: TRBD2
abundance: many
len: 14
CDR3aa: CSARTLAGRNEQFF
CDR3nt: TGCAGTGCTAGAACCCTAGCGGGGCGAAATGAGCAGTTCTTC

j_gene: TRBJ2-1
v_gene: TRBV9
d_gene: TRBD2
abundance: few
len: 16
CDR3aa: CASSSRVAGSYNEQFF
CDR3nt: TGTGCCAGCAGTAGTAGGGTAGCGGGTTCCTACAATGAGCAGTTCTTC

j_gene: TRBJ2-5
v_gene: TRBV11-2
d_gene: TRBD2
abundance: many
len: 18
CDR3aa: CASSLDPGLAGVQETQYF
CDR3nt: TGTGCCAGCAGCTTAGATCCCGGACTAGCGGGGGTGCAGGAGACCCAGTACTTC

j_gene: TRBJ2-1
v_gene: TRBV5-1
d_gene: TRBD1
abundance: many
len: 16
CDR3aa: CASSLVGTGGLNEQFF
CDR3nt: TGCGCCAGCAGCTTGGTTGGGACAGGGGGCCTGAATGAGCAGTTCTTC

j_gene: TRBJ2-2
v_gene: TRBV28
d_gene: NA
abundance: many
len: 14
CDR3aa: CASRRASEGGELFF
CDR3nt: TGTGCCAGCAGGCGGGCAAGCGAGGGTGGGGAGCTGTTTTTT

j_gene: TRBJ2-1
v_gene: TRBV3-1
d_gene: NA
abundance: many
len: 12
CDR3aa: CASSLTGVWQFF
CDR3nt: TGTGCCAGCAGCCTGACAGGTGTCTGGCAGTTCTTC

j_gene: TRBJ2-7
v_gene: TRBV27
d_gene: NA
abundance: few
len: 20
CDR3aa: CASSLLPGQGGGAGYYEQYF
CDR3nt: TGTGCCAGCAGTTTATTACCGGGACAAGGAGGTGGGGCGGGATACTACGAGCAGTACTTC

j_gene: TRBJ2-5
v_gene: TRBV28
d_gene: NA
abundance: many
len: 13
CDR3aa: CASSSDFSGTQYF
CDR3nt: TGTGCCAGCAGTTCGGACTTCTCGGGGACCCAGTACTTC